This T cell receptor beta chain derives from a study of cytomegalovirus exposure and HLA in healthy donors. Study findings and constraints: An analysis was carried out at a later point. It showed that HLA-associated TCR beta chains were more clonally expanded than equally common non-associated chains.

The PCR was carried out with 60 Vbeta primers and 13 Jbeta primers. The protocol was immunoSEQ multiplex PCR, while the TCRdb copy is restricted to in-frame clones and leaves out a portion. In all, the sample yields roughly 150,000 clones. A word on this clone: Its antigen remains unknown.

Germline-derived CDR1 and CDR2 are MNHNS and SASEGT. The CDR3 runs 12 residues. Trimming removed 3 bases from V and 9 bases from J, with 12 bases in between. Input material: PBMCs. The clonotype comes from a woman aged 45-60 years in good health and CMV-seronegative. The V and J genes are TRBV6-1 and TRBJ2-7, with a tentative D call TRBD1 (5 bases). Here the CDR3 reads CASSETVIGQYF. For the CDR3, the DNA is TGTGCCAGCAGTGAGACAGTTATTGGGCAGTACTTC.